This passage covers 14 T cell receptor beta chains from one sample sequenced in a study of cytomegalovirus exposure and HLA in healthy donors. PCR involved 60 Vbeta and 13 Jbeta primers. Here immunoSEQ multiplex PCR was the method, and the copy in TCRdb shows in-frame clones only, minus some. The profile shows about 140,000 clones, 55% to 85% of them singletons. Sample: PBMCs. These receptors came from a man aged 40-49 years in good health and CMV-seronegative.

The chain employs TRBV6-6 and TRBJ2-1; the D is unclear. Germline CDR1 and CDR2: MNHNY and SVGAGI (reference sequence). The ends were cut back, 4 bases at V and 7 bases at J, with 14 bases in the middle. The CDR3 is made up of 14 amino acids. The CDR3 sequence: CASSSRRLLNEQFF. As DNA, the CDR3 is TGTGCCAGCAGTTCCAGACGACTCCTAAATGAGCAGTTCTTC.

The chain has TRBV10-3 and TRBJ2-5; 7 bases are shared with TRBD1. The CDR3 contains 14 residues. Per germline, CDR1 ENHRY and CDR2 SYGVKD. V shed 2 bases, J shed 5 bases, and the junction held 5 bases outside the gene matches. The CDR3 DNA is TGTGCCATCAGTGAGGAACAGGGGTTGGAGACCCAGTACTTC. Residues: CAISEEQGLETQYF.

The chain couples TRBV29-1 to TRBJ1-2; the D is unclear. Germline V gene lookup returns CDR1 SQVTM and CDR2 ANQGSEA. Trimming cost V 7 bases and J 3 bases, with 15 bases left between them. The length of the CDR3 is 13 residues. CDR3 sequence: CSGTVPPDYGYTF. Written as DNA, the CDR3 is TGCAGCGGCACAGTCCCCCCGGACTATGGCTACACCTTC.

The CDR3 region is CASSPEQGALTDTQYF. In DNA form, the CDR3 reads TGTGCCAGCAGCCCCGAACAGGGGGCCCTCACAGATACGCAGTATTTT. This chain uses TRBV5-4 with TRBJ2-3, with 9 bases matching TRBD1. Germline CDR1 and CDR2: SGHNT and YYREEE (reference sequence). This CDR3 has 16 amino acids. The V and J ends lost 4 bases and 2 bases, in that order; junction bases with no gene match: 8.

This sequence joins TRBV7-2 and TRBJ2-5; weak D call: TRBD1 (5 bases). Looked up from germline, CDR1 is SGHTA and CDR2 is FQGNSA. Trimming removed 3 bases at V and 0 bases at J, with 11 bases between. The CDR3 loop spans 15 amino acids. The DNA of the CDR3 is TGTGCCAGCAGCTTTAGACAGACGTACCAAGAGACCCAGTACTTC. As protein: CASSFRQTYQETQYF.

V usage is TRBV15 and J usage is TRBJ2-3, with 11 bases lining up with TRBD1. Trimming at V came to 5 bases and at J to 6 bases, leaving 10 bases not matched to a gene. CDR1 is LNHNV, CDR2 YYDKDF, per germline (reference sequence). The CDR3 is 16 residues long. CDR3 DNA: TGTGCCACCAGCCCTGGACAGGGGGCGATTAAGGATACGCAGTATTTT. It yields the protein CATSPGQGAIKDTQYF.

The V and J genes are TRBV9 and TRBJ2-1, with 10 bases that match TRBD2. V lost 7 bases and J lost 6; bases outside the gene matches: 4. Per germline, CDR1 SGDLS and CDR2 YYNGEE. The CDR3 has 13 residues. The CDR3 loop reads CASQSGGGNEQFF. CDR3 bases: TGTGCCAGCCAAAGCGGGGGGGGCAATGAGCAGTTCTTC. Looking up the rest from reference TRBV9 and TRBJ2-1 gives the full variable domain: DSGVTQTPKHLITATGQRVTLRCSPRSGDLSVYWYQQSLDQGLQFLIQYYNGEERAKGNILERFSAQQFPDLHSELNLSSLELGDSALYFCASQSGGGNEQFFGPGTRLTVL.

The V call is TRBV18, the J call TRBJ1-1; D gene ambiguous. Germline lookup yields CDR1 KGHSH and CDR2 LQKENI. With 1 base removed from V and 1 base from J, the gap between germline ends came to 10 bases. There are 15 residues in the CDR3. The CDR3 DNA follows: TGTGCCAGCTCACCACTGAGGGATTCGAACACTGAAGCTTTCTTT. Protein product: CASSPLRDSNTEAFF. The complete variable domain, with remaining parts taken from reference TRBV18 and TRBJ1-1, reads NAGVMQNPRHLVRRRGQEARLRCSPMKGHSHVYWYRQLPEEGLKFMVYLQKENIIDESGMPKERFSAEFPKEGPSILRIQQVVRGDSAAYFCASSPLRDSNTEAFFGQGTRLTVV.

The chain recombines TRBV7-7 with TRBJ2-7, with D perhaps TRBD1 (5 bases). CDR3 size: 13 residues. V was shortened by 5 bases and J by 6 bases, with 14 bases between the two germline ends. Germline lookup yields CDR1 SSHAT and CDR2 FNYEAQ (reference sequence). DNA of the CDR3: TGTGCCAGCAGCCCGGATTTAGGGGCCGAGCAGTACTTC. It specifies CASSPDLGAEQYF.

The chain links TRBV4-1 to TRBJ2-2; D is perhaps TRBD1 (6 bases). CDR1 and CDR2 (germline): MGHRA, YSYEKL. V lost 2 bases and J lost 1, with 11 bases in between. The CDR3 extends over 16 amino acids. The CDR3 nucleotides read TGCGCCAGCAGCCAACGGACAGCCCTGAACACCGGGGAGCTGTTTTTT. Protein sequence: CASSQRTALNTGELFF.

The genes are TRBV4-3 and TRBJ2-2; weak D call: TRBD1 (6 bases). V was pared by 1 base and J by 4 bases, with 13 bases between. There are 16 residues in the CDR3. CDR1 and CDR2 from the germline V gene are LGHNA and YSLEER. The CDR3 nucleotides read TGCGCCAGCAGCCAAGGAGGATGGGGGCCCACCGGGGAGCTGTTTTTT. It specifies CASSQGGWGPTGELFF.

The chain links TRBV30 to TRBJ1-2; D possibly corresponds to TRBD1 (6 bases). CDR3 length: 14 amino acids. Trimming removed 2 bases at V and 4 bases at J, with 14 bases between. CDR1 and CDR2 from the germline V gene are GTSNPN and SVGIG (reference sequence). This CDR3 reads CAWSILDRSYGYTF. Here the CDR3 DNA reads TGTGCCTGGAGTATTTTGGACAGAAGCTATGGCTACACCTTC.

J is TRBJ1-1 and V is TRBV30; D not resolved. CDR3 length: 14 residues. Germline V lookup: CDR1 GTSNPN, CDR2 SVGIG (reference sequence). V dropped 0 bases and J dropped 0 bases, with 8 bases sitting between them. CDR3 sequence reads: CAWSVLRVNTEAFF. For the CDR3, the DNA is TGTGCCTGGAGTGTATTACGGGTGAACACTGAAGCTTTCTTT.

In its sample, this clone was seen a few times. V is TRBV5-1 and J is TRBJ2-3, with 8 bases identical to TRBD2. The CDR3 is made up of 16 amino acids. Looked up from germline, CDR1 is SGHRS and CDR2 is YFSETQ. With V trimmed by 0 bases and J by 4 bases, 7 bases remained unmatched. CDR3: CASSLEVSGIADTQYF. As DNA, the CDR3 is TGCGCCAGCAGCTTGGAGGTTAGCGGGATCGCAGATACGCAGTATTTT. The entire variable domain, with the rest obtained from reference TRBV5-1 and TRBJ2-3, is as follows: KAGVTQTPRYLIKTRGQQVTLSCSPISGHRSVSWYQQTPGQGLQFLFEYFSETQRNKGNFPGRFSGRQFSNSRSEMNVSTLELGDSALYLCASSLEVSGIADTQYFGPGTRLTVL.